These 11 T cell receptor beta chains share one sample of origin, sequenced in a study of early T cells in non-severe SARS-CoV-2 infection. TCRdb reprocessed the 5' RACE reads with MiXCR, giving one entry per CDR3 protein. Here the sample spans approximately 30,000 distinct CDR3 sequences, approximately 5% being singletons. The sequencing input was whole blood. The receptors stem from an adult who was a healthcare worker with PCR-confirmed SARS-CoV-2 infection or an uninfected control (not recorded which).

In this sample, this clonotype turned up once. A much larger clone is a single base away; this may be a read error. This likely comes from a read error, as the CDR3 has no conserved phenylalanine or tryptophan at its end. The V gene is TRBV4-3, the J gene TRBJ1-2; TRBD1 matches 8 bases. The CDR3 extends over 16 amino acids. J lost 5 bases, V lost 3 bases, and 11 bases had no gene match. Germline CDR1 is LGHNA and CDR2 is YSLEER. CDR3 residues: CASSHLEGQGPYGYTL. The CDR3 DNA reads as TGCGCCAGCAGCCATTTGGAAGGACAGGGCCCTTATGGCTACACCCTC.

This clonotype was picked up many times. CDR3 in DNA: TGTGCCAGCAGCTTGTACTCGGTCGTGAACACTGAAGCTTTCTTT. This gives the protein CASSLYSVVNTEAFF. The chain links TRBV7-6 to TRBJ1-1; D uncertain. The length of the CDR3 is 15 residues. The germline gives CDR1 SGHVS, CDR2 FNYEAQ. V lost 3 bases to trimming and J lost 0 bases, with 11 bases between them.

The rearrangement links TRBV20-1 to TRBJ2-1; D is perhaps TRBD2 (5 bases). V was cut by 0 bases and J by 12 bases, with 21 bases left in between. The CDR3 totals 15 residues. Germline V gene lookup returns CDR1 DFQATT and CDR2 SNEGSKA (reference sequence). The CDR3 loop reads CSARDQRSSMSRQFF. Written as DNA, the CDR3 is TGCAGTGCTAGAGATCAGCGGAGCTCAATGTCTCGGCAGTTCTTC.

In its sample, this clonotype was seen many times. The rearrangement uses TRBV10-3 and TRBJ1-2; D is unclear. V lost 3 bases, J lost 6 bases, and 14 bases lay in between. The CDR3 runs to 14 residues. Germline lookup yields CDR1 ENHRY and CDR2 SYGVKD. Here the CDR3 DNA reads TGTGCCATCAGTGATACCACAACAGCGGATGGCTACACCTTC. Amino acid sequence: CAISDTTTADGYTF.

This clonotype was seen many times. V gene TRBV3-1 combines with J gene TRBJ2-2; the match to TRBD1 covers 8 bases. This CDR3 has 16 amino acids. Trimming took 3 bases from V and 0 from J; bases not matched to a gene: 3. The germline V gene has CDR1 LGHDT and CDR2 YNNKEL (reference sequence). CDR3 nucleotide sequence: TGTGCCAGCAGCCACCCAGGGGGCGCGAACACCGGGGAGCTGTTTTTT. This translates into CASSHPGGANTGELFF.

Ten or more counts support this clonotype. The genes are TRBV7-9 and TRBJ1-3; maybe TRBD1 (6 bases). The CDR3 has 15 residues. The V gene's germline CDR1 is SEHNR and CDR2 FQNEAQ (reference sequence). V was clipped by 5 bases and J by 0 bases, with 11 bases between them. As DNA, the CDR3 is TGTGCCAGCAGCCAAGACAGGCCCTCTGGAAACACCATATATTTT. Residues: CASSQDRPSGNTIYF.

Many counts were recorded for this clonotype. The CDR3 nucleotides are TGTGCCAGCTCCTCTCTAGCGGGGGCCAGGGTGGAGACCCAGTACTTC. Its translation: CASSSLAGARVETQYF. The chain recombines TRBV6-1 with TRBJ2-5; TRBD2 matches at 10 bases. The CDR3 covers 16 residues. V lost 8 bases to trimming and J lost 5 bases; unmatched junction nucleotides: 14. The germline gives CDR1 MNHNS, CDR2 SASEGT.

This chain uses TRBV11-2 with TRBJ2-1; 7 bases are a match to TRBD1. Germline CDR1 reads SGHAT; CDR2 reads FQNNGV. With 1 base clipped from V and 5 bases from J, the junction kept 5 bases outside the gene matches. This CDR3 is 15 amino acids long. The CDR3 DNA reads as TGTGCCAGCAGCTTAGTGCGACAGGGCGACAATGAGCAGTTCTTC. Residues: CASSLVRQGDNEQFF.

The table lists this clonotype with many counts. J is TRBJ2-7 and V is TRBV6-2 or TRBV6-3; 7 bases line up with TRBD1. After removal of 2 bases from V and 4 bases from J, the junction contained 8 bases not matched to a gene. The germline gives CDR1 MNHEY, CDR2 SVGEGT. This CDR3 has 15 residues. In nucleotides, the CDR3 is TGTGCCAGCAGTTACCCTCTGACAGGGCCGTACGAGCAGTACTTC. It translates to CASSYPLTGPYEQYF.

This clonotype has a count of ten or more. This chain links TRBV20-1 with TRBJ2-1, with TRBD1 matching 7 bases. The CDR3 length is 14 residues. From germline, CDR1 is DFQATT and CDR2 SNEGSKA (reference sequence). With V trimmed by 4 bases and J by 6 bases, 9 bases remained unmatched. CDR3 nucleotide sequence: TGCAGTGCTAATTTTGCGGCAGGGGGCAATGAGCAGTTCTTC. It codes for CSANFAAGGNEQFF.

The chain has TRBV20-1 and TRBJ1-2; D may be TRBD1 (5 bases). The CDR3 has 12 residues. The germline CDR1 and CDR2 sequences are DFQATT and SNEGSKA (reference sequence). V was trimmed by 3 bases and J by 8 bases, leaving 13 bases between them. CDR3 in DNA: TGCAGTGCTAGGGGGCCTGGATCGGGCTACACCTTC. It codes for CSARGPGSGYTF.